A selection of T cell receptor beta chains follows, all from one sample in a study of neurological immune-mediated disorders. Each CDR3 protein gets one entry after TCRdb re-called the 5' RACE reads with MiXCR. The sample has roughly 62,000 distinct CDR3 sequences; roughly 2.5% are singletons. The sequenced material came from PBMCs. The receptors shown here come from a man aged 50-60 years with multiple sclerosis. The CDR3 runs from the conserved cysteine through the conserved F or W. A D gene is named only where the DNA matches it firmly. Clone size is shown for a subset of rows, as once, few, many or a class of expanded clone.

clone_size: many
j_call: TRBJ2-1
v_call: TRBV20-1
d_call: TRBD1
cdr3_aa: CSAFRDRGSYNEQFF
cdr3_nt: TGCAGTGCTTTCCGGGACAGGGGCTCCTACAATGAGCAGTTCTTC

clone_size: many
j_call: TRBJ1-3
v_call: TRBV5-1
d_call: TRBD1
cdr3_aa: CASSSDRPSSGNTIYF
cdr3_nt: TGCGCCAGCAGCTCGGACAGGCCCAGCTCTGGAAACACCATATATTTT

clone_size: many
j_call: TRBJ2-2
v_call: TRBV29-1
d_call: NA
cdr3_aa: CSVEGEPGELFF
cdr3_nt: TGCAGCGTCGAGGGAGAACCCGGGGAGCTGTTTTTT

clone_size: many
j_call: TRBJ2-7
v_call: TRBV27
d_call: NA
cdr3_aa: CASSLSRVSYEQYF
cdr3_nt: TGTGCCAGCAGTTTATCTCGGGTCAGCTACGAGCAGTACTTC

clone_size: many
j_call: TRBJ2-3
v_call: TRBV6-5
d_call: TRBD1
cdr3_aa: CASSYGQDADTQYF
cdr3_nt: TGTGCCAGCAGTTACGGACAGGACGCAGATACGCAGTATTTT

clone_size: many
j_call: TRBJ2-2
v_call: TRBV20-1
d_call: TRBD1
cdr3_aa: CSALVPDRASTGELFF
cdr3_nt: TGCAGTGCCCTCGTGCCGGACAGGGCGAGCACCGGGGAGCTGTTTTTT

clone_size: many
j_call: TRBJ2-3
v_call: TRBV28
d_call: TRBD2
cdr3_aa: CASRAGGITDTQYF
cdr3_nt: TGTGCCAGCCGAGCGGGGGGGATCACAGATACGCAGTATTTT

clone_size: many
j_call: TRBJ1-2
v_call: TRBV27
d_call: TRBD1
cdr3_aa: CASMRGQGLGYTF
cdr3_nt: TGTGCCAGCATGCGAGGACAGGGACTTGGCTACACCTTC

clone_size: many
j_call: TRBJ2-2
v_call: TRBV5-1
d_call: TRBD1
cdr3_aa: CASSGQGNTGELFF
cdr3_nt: TGCGCCAGCTCTGGACAGGGCAACACCGGGGAGCTGTTTTTT

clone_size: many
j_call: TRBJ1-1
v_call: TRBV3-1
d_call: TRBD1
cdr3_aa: CASSPTRTGKNTEAFF
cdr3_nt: TGTGCCAGCAGCCCGACGAGGACAGGGAAAAACACTGAAGCTTTCTTT

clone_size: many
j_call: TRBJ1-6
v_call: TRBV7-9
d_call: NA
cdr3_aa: CASSRPGTLRANSPLHF
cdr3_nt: TGTGCCAGCAGCCGCCCCGGGACTCTGAGGGCTAATTCACCCCTCCACTTT

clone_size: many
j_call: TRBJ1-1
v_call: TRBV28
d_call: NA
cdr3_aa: CASSLGLLNTEAFF
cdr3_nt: TGTGCCAGCAGTTTAGGACTGTTGAACACTGAAGCTTTCTTT

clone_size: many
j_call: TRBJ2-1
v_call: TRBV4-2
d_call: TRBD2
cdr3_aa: CASSGTGGRDEQFF
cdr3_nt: TGTGCCAGCAGCGGAACGGGGGGGCGGGATGAGCAGTTCTTC

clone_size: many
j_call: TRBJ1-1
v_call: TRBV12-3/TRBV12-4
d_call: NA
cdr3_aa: CASTVDRTNTEAFF
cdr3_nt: TGTGCCAGCACTGTGGACAGAACGAACACTGAAGCTTTCTTT

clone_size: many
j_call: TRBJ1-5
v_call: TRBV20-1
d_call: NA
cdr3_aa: CSAREGLPSQPQHF
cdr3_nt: TGCAGTGCTAGAGAGGGCCTACCCAGTCAGCCCCAGCATTTT

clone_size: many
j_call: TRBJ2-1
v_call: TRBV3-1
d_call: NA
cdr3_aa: CASSQYSWSSYNEQFF
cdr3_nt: TGTGCCAGCAGCCAGTACTCTTGGAGCTCCTACAATGAGCAGTTCTTC

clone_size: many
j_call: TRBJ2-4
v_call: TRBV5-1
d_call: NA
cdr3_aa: CASSSSPGAENIQYF
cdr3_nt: TGCGCCAGCAGCTCGTCCCCAGGGGCCGAAAACATTCAGTACTTC

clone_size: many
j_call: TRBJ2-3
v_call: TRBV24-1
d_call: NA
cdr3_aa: CATSVGNTRTDTQYF
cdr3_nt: TGTGCCACCAGTGTGGGGAACACGCGCACAGATACGCAGTATTTT

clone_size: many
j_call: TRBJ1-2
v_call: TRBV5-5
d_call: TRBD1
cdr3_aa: CASSLSRGTANYGYTF
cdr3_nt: TGTGCCAGCAGCTTGTCGCGGGGGACAGCTAACTATGGCTACACCTTC

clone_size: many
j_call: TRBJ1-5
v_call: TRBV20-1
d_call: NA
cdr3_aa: CSARGRGQGTNQPQHF
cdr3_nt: TGCAGTGCTAGAGGCAGGGGCCAGGGAACTAATCAGCCCCAGCATTTT

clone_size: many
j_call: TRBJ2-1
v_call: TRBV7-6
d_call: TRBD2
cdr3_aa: CASSFSSGGGGEQFF
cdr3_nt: TGTGCCAGCAGCTTCAGTAGCGGGGGAGGTGGTGAGCAGTTCTTC

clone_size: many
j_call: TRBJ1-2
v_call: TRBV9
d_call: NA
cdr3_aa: CASSPPQGPRIF
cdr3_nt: TGTGCCAGCAGCCCCCCACAGGGCCCTCGTATCTTC

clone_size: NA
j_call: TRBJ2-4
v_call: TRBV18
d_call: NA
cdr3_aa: CVSSPREAKNIQYF
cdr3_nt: TGTGTCAGCTCACCACGGGAAGCCAAAAACATTCAGTACTTC

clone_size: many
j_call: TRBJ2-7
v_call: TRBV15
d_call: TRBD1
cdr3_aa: CATSREGQAYEQYF
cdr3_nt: TGTGCCACCAGCAGAGAGGGACAGGCCTACGAGCAGTACTTC

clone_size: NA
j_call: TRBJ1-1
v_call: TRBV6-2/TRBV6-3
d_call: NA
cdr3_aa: CASSLMESDRGSSVAFF
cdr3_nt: TGTGCCAGCAGTCTGATGGAATCGGACAGAGGAAGCTCCGTGGCTTTCTTT

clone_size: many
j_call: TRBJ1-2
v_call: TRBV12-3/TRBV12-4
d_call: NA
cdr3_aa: CASSLGRHLGDTF
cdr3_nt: TGTGCCAGCAGTTTGGGGAGACATTTAGGGGACACCTTC

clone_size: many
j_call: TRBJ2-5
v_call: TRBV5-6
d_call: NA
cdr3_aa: CASSLRHQETQYF
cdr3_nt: TGTGCCAGCAGCTTGCGGCATCAAGAGACCCAGTACTTC

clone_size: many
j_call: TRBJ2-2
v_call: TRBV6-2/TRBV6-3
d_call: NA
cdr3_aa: CASRQNTGELFF
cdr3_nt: TGTGCCAGCAGGCAGAACACCGGGGAGCTGTTTTTT

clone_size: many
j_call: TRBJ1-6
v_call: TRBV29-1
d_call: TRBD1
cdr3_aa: CSVRQGNSPLHF
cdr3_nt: TGCAGCGTCCGACAGGGAAATTCACCCCTCCACTTT

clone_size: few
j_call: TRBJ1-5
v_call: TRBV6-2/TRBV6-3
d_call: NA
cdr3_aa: CASRRRDQPQHF
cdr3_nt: TGTGCCAGCAGACGGCGCGATCAGCCCCAGCATTTT

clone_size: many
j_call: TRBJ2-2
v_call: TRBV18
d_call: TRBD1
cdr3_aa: CASSQDRGPRSGELFF
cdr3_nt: TGTGCCAGCTCCCAGGACAGGGGACCTCGGTCCGGGGAGCTGTTTTTT

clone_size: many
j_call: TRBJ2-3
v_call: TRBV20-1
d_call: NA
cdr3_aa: CSAVGPGADTQYF
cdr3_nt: TGCAGTGCTGTAGGACCGGGGGCAGATACGCAGTATTTT

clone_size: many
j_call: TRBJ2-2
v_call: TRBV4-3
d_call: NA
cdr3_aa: CASSQEAGAGELFF
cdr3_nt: TGCGCCAGCAGCCAAGAGGCAGGGGCCGGGGAGCTGTTTTTT

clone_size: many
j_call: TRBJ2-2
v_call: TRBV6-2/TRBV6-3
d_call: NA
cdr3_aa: CASSRVGQNTGELFF
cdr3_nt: TGTGCCAGCAGCCGCGTTGGGCAGAACACCGGGGAGCTGTTTTTT

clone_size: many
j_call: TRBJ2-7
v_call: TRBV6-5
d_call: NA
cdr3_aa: CASSPTDWRSYEQYF
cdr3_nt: TGTGCCAGCAGTCCTACCGACTGGCGCTCCTACGAGCAGTACTTC

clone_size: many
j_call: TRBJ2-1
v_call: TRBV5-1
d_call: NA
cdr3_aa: CASSLSSYNEQFF
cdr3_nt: TGCGCCAGCAGCTTGAGTTCCTACAATGAGCAGTTCTTC

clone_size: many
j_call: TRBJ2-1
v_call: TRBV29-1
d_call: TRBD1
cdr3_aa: CSVGQGSYNEQFF
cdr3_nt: TGCAGCGTGGGACAGGGCTCCTACAATGAGCAGTTCTTC

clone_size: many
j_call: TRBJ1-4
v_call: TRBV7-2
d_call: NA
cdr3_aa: CASSLRPVAATNEKLFF
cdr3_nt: TGTGCCAGCAGCTTAAGGCCCGTGGCCGCAACTAATGAAAAACTGTTTTTT

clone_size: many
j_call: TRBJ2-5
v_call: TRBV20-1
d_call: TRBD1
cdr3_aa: CSARQGAETQYF
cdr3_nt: TGCAGTGCTAGACAGGGGGCTGAGACCCAGTACTTC

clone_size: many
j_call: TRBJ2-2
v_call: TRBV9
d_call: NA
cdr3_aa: CASSVVTGELFF
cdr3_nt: TGTGCCAGCAGCGTAGTCACCGGGGAGCTGTTTTTT

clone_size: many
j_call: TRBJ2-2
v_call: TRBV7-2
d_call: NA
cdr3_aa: CASKTSGLNTGELFF
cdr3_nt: TGTGCCAGCAAGACCAGCGGGCTGAACACCGGGGAGCTGTTTTTT

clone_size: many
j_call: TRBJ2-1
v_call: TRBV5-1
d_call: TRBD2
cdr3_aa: CASSSSGGLYNEQFF
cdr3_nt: TGCGCCAGCAGCTCCAGCGGGGGCCTCTACAATGAGCAGTTCTTC

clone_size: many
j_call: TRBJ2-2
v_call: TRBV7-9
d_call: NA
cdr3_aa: CASSSRVTTGELFF
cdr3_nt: TGTGCCAGCAGCTCGAGGGTCACCACCGGGGAGCTGTTTTTT

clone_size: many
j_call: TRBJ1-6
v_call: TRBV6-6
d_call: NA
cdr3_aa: CASSYSAQHLLSSPLHF
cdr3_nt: TGTGCCAGCAGTTACTCTGCACAGCATCTCCTCTCATCACCCCTCCACTTT

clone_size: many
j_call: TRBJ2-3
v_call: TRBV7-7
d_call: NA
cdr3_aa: CASSLGGLGTDTQYF
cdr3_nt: TGTGCCAGCAGCTTAGGGGGTCTAGGGACAGATACGCAGTATTTT

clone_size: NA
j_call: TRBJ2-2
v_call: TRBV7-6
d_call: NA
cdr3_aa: CASSLVKGNGELFF
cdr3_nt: TGTGCCAGCAGCTTAGTGAAGGGTAACGGGGAGCTGTTTTTT

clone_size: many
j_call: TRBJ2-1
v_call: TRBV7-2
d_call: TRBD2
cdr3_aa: CASSLNSGGGRNEQFF
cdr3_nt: TGTGCCAGCAGCTTAAATAGCGGGGGGGGCCGGAATGAGCAGTTCTTC

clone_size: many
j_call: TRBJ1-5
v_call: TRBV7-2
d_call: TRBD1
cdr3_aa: CASSDRQGNQPQHF
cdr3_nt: TGTGCCAGCAGCGATAGACAGGGGAATCAGCCCCAGCATTTT

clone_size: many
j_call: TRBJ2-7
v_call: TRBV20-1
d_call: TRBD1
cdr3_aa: CSARGGTAVYEQYF
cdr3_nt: TGCAGTGCTAGAGGGGGGACAGCTGTCTACGAGCAGTACTTC

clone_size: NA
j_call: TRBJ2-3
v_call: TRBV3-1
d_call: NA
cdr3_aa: CASSRRPTDTQYF
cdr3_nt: TGTGCCAGCAGCCGCCGGCCCACAGATACGCAGTATTTT

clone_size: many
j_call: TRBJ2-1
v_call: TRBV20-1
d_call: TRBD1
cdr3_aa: CSARSPGQGQGEQFF
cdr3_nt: TGCAGTGCTAGATCACCCGGACAGGGCCAGGGCGAGCAGTTCTTC

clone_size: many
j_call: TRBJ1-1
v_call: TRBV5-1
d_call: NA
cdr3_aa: CASSLDGRGYTEAFF
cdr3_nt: TGCGCCAGCAGCTTGGACGGCCGCGGGTACACTGAAGCTTTCTTT

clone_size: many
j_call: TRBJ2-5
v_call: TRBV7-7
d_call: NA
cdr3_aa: CASYQRVQETQYF
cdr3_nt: TGTGCCAGCTATCAGCGGGTCCAAGAGACCCAGTACTTC

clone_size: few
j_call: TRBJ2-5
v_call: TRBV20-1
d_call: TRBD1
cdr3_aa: CSASRTGSRETQYF
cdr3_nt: TGCAGTGCTAGCCGGACAGGGAGCAGGGAGACCCAGTACTTC